This T cell receptor (beta chain) was sequenced in a study of CD8 T cells in Susac syndrome. The study defined memory subsets for TEMRA sorting by CD27 and CD45RA staining. The CDR3 runs to 18 residues. Trimming removed 3 bases from V and 0 bases from J, with 20 bases in between. Germline V gives CDR1 KGHSH, CDR2 LQKENI. An input of 0.5 to 1 ug of RNA was subjected to reverse transcription using random hexamers. TCRdb ran MiXCR on the immunoSEQ multiplex PCR reads and lists one entry per CDR3 protein. The sample lists 2,500 to 3,000 distinct CDR3 sequences; roughly 74% were seen once. The sample consisted of CD8+ TEMRA cells from PBMCs. The subset here: FACS-sorted terminally differentiated effector memory CD8+ T cells re-expressing CD45RA (CD8+ TEMRA). The rearrangement joins TRBV18 to TRBJ1-1; TRBD1 is a possible D gene (6 bases). The clonotype comes from a human donor with Susac syndrome. The CDR3 spells CASSPGTRGDWVNTEAFF. The CDR3 DNA reads as TGTGCCAGCTCACCGGGGACACGGGGAGACTGGGTGAACACTGAAGCTTTCTTT.